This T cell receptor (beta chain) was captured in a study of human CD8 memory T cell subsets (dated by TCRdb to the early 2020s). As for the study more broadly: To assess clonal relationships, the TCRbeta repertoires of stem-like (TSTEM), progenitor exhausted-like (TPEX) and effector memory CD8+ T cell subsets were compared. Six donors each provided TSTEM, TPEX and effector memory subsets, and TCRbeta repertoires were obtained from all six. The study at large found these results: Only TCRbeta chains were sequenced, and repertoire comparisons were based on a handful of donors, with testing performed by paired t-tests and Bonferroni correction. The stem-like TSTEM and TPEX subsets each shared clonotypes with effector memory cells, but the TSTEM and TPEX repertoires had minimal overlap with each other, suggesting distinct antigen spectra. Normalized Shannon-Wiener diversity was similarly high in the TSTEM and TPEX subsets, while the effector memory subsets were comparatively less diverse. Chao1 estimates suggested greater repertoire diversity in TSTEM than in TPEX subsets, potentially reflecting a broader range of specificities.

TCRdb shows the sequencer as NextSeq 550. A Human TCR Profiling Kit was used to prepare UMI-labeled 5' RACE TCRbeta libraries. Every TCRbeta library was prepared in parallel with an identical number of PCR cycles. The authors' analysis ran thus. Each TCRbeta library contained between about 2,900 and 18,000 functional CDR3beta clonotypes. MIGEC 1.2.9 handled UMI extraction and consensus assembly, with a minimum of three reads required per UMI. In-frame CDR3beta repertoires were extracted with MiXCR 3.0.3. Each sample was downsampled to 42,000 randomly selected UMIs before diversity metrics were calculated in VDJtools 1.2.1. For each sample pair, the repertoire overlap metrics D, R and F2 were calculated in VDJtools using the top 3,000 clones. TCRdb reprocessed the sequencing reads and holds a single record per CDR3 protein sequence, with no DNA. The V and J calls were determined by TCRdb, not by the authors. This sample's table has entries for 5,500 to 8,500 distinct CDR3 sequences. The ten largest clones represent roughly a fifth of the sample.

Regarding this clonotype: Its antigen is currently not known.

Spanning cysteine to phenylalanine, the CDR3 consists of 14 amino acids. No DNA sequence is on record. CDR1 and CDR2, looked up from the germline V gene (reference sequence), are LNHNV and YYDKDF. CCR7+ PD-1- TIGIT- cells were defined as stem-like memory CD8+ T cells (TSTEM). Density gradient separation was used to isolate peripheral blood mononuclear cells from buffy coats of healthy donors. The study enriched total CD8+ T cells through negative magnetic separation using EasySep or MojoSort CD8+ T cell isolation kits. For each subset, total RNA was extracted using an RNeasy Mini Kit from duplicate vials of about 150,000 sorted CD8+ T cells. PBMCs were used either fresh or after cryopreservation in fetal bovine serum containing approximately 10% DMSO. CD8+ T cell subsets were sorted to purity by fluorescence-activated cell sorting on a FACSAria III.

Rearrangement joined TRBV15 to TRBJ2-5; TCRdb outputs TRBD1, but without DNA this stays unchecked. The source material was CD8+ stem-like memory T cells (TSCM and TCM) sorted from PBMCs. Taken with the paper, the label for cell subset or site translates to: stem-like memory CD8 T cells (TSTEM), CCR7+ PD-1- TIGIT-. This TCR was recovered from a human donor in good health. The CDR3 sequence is CATSPQGPPETQYF.